This T cell receptor beta chain comes out of a study of vaccination and CD4 T cells after COVID-19. Study-wide points: In convalescent patients, a median around 87% of reactive clones appeared only post-vaccination.

Sample time point: late sampling 161 to 241 days after vaccination in a few convalescent patients. Notes on this clonotype: Its specificity is unknown.

TCRdb used MiXCR to reprocess the PCR reads, holding one entry per CDR3 protein. The table records 25,000 to 35,000 distinct CDR3 sequences, 45% to 50% of them present only once. V shed 1 base and J shed 8 bases, with 6 bases lying between them. The CDR3 extends over 11 amino acids. Germline-derived CDR1 and CDR2 are SQVTM and ANQGSEA. This clonotype originated in a human donor who had recovered from COVID-19. This sample comprised CD4+ T cells from blood, obtained about 7 months after SARS-CoV-2 vaccination. The V gene is TRBV29-1, the J gene TRBJ2-1; no clear D. CDR3 loop: CSVEGNDEQFF. CDR3 coding DNA: TGCAGCGTTGAAGGGAACGATGAGCAGTTCTTC.